These 25 T cell receptor beta chains were all obtained from the same sample, sequenced in a study of vaccination and CD4 T cells after COVID-19. At the Johns Hopkins FTIC core, DNA taken from cultured CD4+ T cells was sequenced by way of the Oncomine TCR Beta short-read assay. MiXCR was run by TCRdb on the PCR reads, yielding one entry per CDR3 protein. The data contain approximately 9,800 distinct CDR3 sequences, approximately 40% of them singletons. The antigens these receptors bind are not known. Treatment: approximately 9-day PBMC culture with coronavirus spike peptide pools or control peptides (ViraFEST assay). CD4+ T lymphocytes from the unexposed donor were collected before the COVID-19 pandemic (2011-2018). The sample comprised CD4+ T cells from blood, cultured in vitro. Receptors were obtained from a human donor in good health.

This chain links TRBV27 with TRBJ2-6, with unresolved D. Germline CDR1 reads MNHEY; CDR2 reads SMNVEV (reference sequence). Deletions cut 2 bases from V and 4 bases from J, with 9 bases between. This CDR3 has 15 amino acids. DNA for the CDR3: TGTGCCAGCAGTTTAGTCGGGTCCGGGGCCAACGTCCTGACTTTC. Protein: CASSLVGSGANVLTF.

This chain uses TRBV12-1 with TRBJ2-7; the DNA was not used to check the table's D call, TRBD2. TRBV12-1 is a known pseudogene. This CDR3 is built from 15 residues. For the CDR3, the DNA is TGTGCCAGCAGCTTAATCCTAGCGAGGTACTACGAGCAGTACTTC. The encoded protein is CASSLILARYYEQYF.

The chain recombines TRBV20-1 with TRBJ2-2; possible D gene TRBD1, 6 bases. CDR1 DFQATT and CDR2 SNEGSKA come from the germline V gene (reference sequence). The CDR3 is 13 residues long. V was clipped by 2 bases and J by 7 bases, with 11 bases between them. CDR3 nucleotides: TGCAGTGCTAGACAGGGGCGGGTCGGGGAGCTGTTTTTT. It yields the protein CSARQGRVGELFF.

This chain links TRBV20-1 with TRBJ2-3; D unclear. V shed 5 bases and J shed 5 bases, with 11 bases lying between them. This CDR3 region has 12 residues. In germline, CDR1 is DFQATT, CDR2 SNEGSKA (reference sequence). CDR3 amino acids: CSARSNIDTQYF. The CDR3 coding sequence is TGCAGTGCTCGGAGTAATATAGATACGCAGTATTTT.

The CDR3 DNA reads TGTGCCATTCAAGGACTAGCGGGAGGGAACACCGGGGAGCTGTTTTTT. It translates to CAIQGLAGGNTGELFF. V and J are TRBV10-3 and TRBJ2-2; the match to TRBD2 covers 14 bases. Unmatched junction bases numbered 4, after V lost 9 bases and J lost 1 base. The CDR3 runs 16 residues. Germline-derived CDR1 and CDR2 are ENHRY and SYGVKD.

The V call is TRBV9, the J call TRBJ1-2; D ambiguous. The CDR3 has 14 residues. V was shortened by 0 bases and J by 8 bases, with 14 bases between the two germline ends. Germline-derived CDR1 and CDR2 are SGDLS and YYNGEE. CDR3 DNA: TGTGCCAGCAGCGTAGAGAAAAATAATTTAGGCTACACCTTC. Its translation is CASSVEKNNLGYTF.

The genes are TRBV11-2 and TRBJ1-2; weak D call: TRBD1 (6 bases). V lost 6 bases to trimming and J lost 2 bases, with 19 bases between them. The CDR3 totals 16 residues. The germline gives CDR1 SGHAT, CDR2 FQNNGV. The CDR3 here is CASRRGTQTGNYGYTF. Written as DNA, the CDR3 is TGTGCCAGCAGACGGGGGACCCAGACAGGAAACTATGGCTACACCTTC.

The chain joins TRBV7-9 to TRBJ1-4, with 9 bases that match TRBD1. Germline V gene sequence: CDR1 SEHNR, CDR2 FQNEAQ (reference sequence). The CDR3 has 15 amino acids. The ends lost 5 bases at V and 10 bases at J; junction bases unmatched: 11. CDR3 bases: TGTGCCAGCAGCCCCCAACAGGGGGCGGAAGGAAAACTGTTTTTT. Translated: CASSPQQGAEGKLFF.

This clonotype is a singleton in its sample. CDR3 DNA sequence: TGTGCCACCTATAGGAACACTGAAGCTTTCTTT. This encodes CATYRNTEAFF. This rearrangement joins TRBV2 to TRBJ1-1; D is ambiguous. Germline V gene lookup returns CDR1 SNHLY and CDR2 FYNNEI. This CDR3 region has 11 residues. Trimming removed 10 bases at V and 1 base at J, with 7 bases between.

The rearrangement links TRBV20-1 to TRBJ2-1, with D tentatively TRBD2 (5 bases). Trimming stripped 5 bases from V and 8 bases from J, with 22 bases between. Germline V gene sequence: CDR1 DFQATT, CDR2 SNEGSKA (reference sequence). The CDR3 covers 15 residues. DNA for the CDR3: TGCAGTGCTCGCGCGGCTAGGACTGCGAGGTATGAGCAGTTCTTC. Translated, it gives CSARAARTARYEQFF.

The V and J genes are TRBV10-2 and TRBJ2-7; no firm D call. Trimming left V 9 bases short and J 2 bases short, with 11 bases between. In germline, CDR1 is WSHSY, CDR2 SAAADI. The CDR3 is 12 residues long. The CDR3 nucleotides are TGCGCCAGTTCTCCTAGGGCCTACGAGCAGTACTTC. Residues: CASSPRAYEQYF.

The chain has TRBV4-3 and TRBJ1-2, with D possibly matching TRBD1 (5 bases). CDR3 length equals 14 residues. The ends were cut back, 0 bases at V and 10 bases at J, with 15 bases in the middle. Germline CDR1 LGHNA, CDR2 YSLEER. The CDR3 bases are TGCGCCAGCAGCCAAGATCGCCAGGGTTTCGACTACACCTTC. Amino acid sequence: CASSQDRQGFDYTF.

Regarding this clonotype: The DNA is left out, because the CDR3 cannot be placed on it with certainty; the CDR3 is given as TCRdb lists it. The chain is built from TRBV21-1 and TRBJ2-7; no check of the table's D call, TRBD1, against the DNA was made. TRBV21-1 is a pseudogene segment. The CDR3 is 15 amino acids long, termini counted. The CDR3 is CASSKVGKGTYKQYF.

V usage is TRBV4-2 and J usage is TRBJ2-1; D remains unclear. The germline V and J ends were trimmed by 1 base and 3 bases, with 4 bases remaining between them. The length of the CDR3 is 13 residues. CDR1 and CDR2 (germline): LGHNA, YNFKEQ. The CDR3 DNA reads as TGTGCCAGCAGCCAAGTAAGCTACAATGAGCAGTTCTTC. It is translated as CASSQVSYNEQFF.

This clonotype was observed a handful of times. For the CDR3, the DNA is TGTGCCAGCAGCTTAGATGGGGTGGCTAGCGGGAGTATGAAGACCCAGTACTTC. Protein product: CASSLDGVASGSMKTQYF. The chain links TRBV11-2 to TRBJ2-5; 10 bases agree with TRBD2. This CDR3 spans 18 amino acids. Germline CDR1 is SGHAT and CDR2 is FQNNGV. Unmatched junction bases numbered 13, after V lost 0 bases and J lost 6 bases.

The J gene is TRBJ2-1, the V gene TRBV30, with 10 nucleotides matching TRBD2. Trimming removed 0 bases from V and 6 bases from J; junction bases left unmatched: 17. The CDR3 is made up of 19 amino acids. Germline values: CDR1 GTSNPN, CDR2 SVGIG (reference sequence). This CDR3 reads CAWSVRPGRGSGGGNEQFF. The CDR3 coding sequence is TGTGCCTGGAGTGTACGCCCCGGAAGAGGCAGCGGGGGGGGCAATGAGCAGTTCTTC.

This clonotype was seen only a few times. The chain joins TRBV6-1 to TRBJ2-7; D is undetermined. The CDR3 is 12 amino acids. Germline V gene sequence: CDR1 MNHNS, CDR2 SASEGT. V was shortened by 0 bases and J by 5 bases, with 5 bases between the two germline ends. CDR3 DNA sequence: TGTGCCAGCAGTGAAGCGCTAGACGAGCAGTACTTC. It yields the protein CASSEALDEQYF.

The rearrangement uses TRBV5-4 and TRBJ2-1; 11 positions agree with TRBD2. CDR3 length equals 14 residues. CDR1 and CDR2 from the germline V gene are SGHNT and YYREEE (reference sequence). V lost 4 bases, J lost 7 bases, and 4 bases stayed unmatched. In DNA form, the CDR3 reads TGTGCCAGCAGCCGACTAGCGGGGTCTAATGAGCAGTTCTTC. This gives the protein CASSRLAGSNEQFF. The variable domain in full, with the rest retrieved from reference TRBV5-4 and TRBJ2-1, is ETGVTQSPTHLIKTRGQQVTLRCSSQSGHNTVSWYQQALGQGPQFIFQYYREEENGRGNFPPRFSGLQFPNYSSELNVNALELDDSALYLCASSRLAGSNEQFFGPGTRLTVL.

This chain uses TRBV27 with TRBJ1-4, with 9 bases that match TRBD1. Germline V gene data show CDR1 as MNHEY and CDR2 as SMNVEV (reference sequence). The V gene end was trimmed by 6 bases and the J gene end by 4 bases; junction bases not matched to a gene: 6. This CDR3 comprises 15 residues. The CDR3 nucleotides read TGTGCCAGCAGGCCCGAGACAGGGGGTAATGAAAAACTGTTTTTT. Protein: CASRPETGGNEKLFF.

There are a few counts of this clonotype. This sequence joins TRBV4-1 and TRBJ2-5, with 12 nucleotides matching TRBD2. The V and J ends lost 0 bases and 5 bases, in that order; junction bases with no gene match: 13. The CDR3 length is 19 residues. CDR1 and CDR2 from the germline V gene are MGHRA and YSYEKL. The DNA for the CDR3 is TGCGCCAGCAGCCAAGACCTAGCGGGAGGGGCCATCCGCAGGGAGACCCAGTACTTC. Its translation is CASSQDLAGGAIRRETQYF.

The chain employs TRBV6-1 and TRBJ2-5, with D perhaps assigned TRBD1 or TRBD2 (5 bases each). V was pared by 6 bases and J by 4 bases, with 15 bases between. Germline V gene sequence: CDR1 MNHNS, CDR2 SASEGT. The CDR3 runs 14 residues. In DNA, the CDR3 is TGTGCCAGCAGACGGGACCAAAGGGGAGAGACCCAGTACTTC. This codes for CASRRDQRGETQYF.

This chain connects TRBV4-3 to TRBJ2-2, with a possible D match to TRBD1 (7 bases). The V gene lost 2 bases and the J gene lost 4 bases, with 14 bases spanning the gap. This CDR3 is built from 16 residues. The germline V gene encodes CDR1 LGHNA and CDR2 YSLEER. The CDR3 nucleotides are TGCGCCAGCAGCCAACTGACAGGGCGGGGCACCGGGGAGCTGTTTTTT. It specifies CASSQLTGRGTGELFF.

Only a few counts were recorded for this clonotype. The CDR3 region is CASQYMRPGANVLTF. In nucleotides, the CDR3 is TGTGCCAGCCAATACATGCGGCCTGGGGCCAACGTCCTGACTTTC. V usage is TRBV11-2 and J usage is TRBJ2-6; D remains unclear. Germline assignment: CDR1 SGHAT and CDR2 FQNNGV. The CDR3 runs 15 residues. Deletions cut 8 bases from V and 2 bases from J, with 13 bases between.

V and J are TRBV27 and TRBJ1-5; D is possibly TRBD1 (6 bases). The germline gives CDR1 MNHEY, CDR2 SMNVEV (reference sequence). Trimming pared 6 bases from V and 5 bases from J, leaving 20 bases between. The CDR3 covers 16 residues. CDR3: CASRGGRLDGYQPQHF. DNA of the CDR3: TGTGCCAGCAGGGGGGGCAGGCTGGATGGCTATCAGCCCCAGCATTTT.

The table lists this clonotype with a few counts. The chain uses TRBV7-9 and TRBJ1-1, with D perhaps TRBD1 (5 bases). Germline-derived CDR1 and CDR2 are SEHNR and FQNEAQ (reference sequence). This CDR3 is 14 amino acids long. Trimming stripped 0 bases from V and 6 bases from J, with 11 bases between. The CDR3 DNA is TGTGCCAGCAGCTTAGCTCTGGGGGGGTCTGAAGCTTTCTTT. Its translation: CASSLALGGSEAFF. The variable domain in full, with the rest retrieved from reference TRBV7-9 and TRBJ1-1, is DTGVSQNPRHKITKRGQNVTFRCDPISEHNRLYWYRQTLGQGPEFLTYFQNEAQLEKSRLLSDRFSAERPKGSFSTLEIQRTEQGDSAMYLCASSLALGGSEAFFGQGTRLTVV.